This TCR beta chain was recorded in a study of T cells in localized non-small cell lung cancer. V lost 2 bases, J lost 5 bases, and 6 bases stayed unmatched. This CDR3 is built from 15 residues. Germline-derived CDR1 and CDR2 are MNHGY and SAAAGT. The study, taken as a whole, reports: Among the tissues sampled, uninvolved adjacent lung had the highest T cell clonality, above tumor. Median approximately 50 top-100 tumor clones were shared with paired adjacent lung. One tumor region alone was sequenced, and heterogeneity therefore remains possible.

A few counts support this clone. No antigen is known for it. Data came from immunoSEQ multiplex PCR; TCRdb stores just in-frame clones and leaves some out. The table has about 1,400 clones, 22% seen once; the top ten hold around a tenth. The sample was lung tumor tissue, taken before any cancer treatment. This chain links TRBV6-8 with TRBJ1-5; 7 bases agree with TRBD1. The sequence came from a male donor older than 55 with stage III squamous cell lung carcinoma. CDR3 DNA: TGTGCCAGCAGTTACATCGTTCAGGGGGATCAGCCCCAGCATTTT. This gives the protein CASSYIVQGDQPQHF.